A selection of T cell receptor beta chains follows, all from one sample in a study of beta chain features in type 1 diabetes. Data came from immunoSEQ multiplex PCR; TCRdb stores just in-frame clones and leaves some out. The repertoire holds fewer than 350,000 clones, 15% seen once, with about 0.014% in the top ten. The sequenced sample consisted of naive CD4+ T cells from blood. The receptors originated from a man between 18 and 35 years old with type 1 diabetes. CDR3s include the opening cysteine and the closing phenylalanine or tryptophan. Each record gives: D gene, J gene, V gene, clone size, CDR3 protein. D genes are given only for firm matches. Clone sizes are given selectively: once, few, many, or a class where the clone is expanded.

>TRBD1|TRBJ2-5|TRBV5-1|.
CASSGQGNEETQYF
>.|TRBJ1-5|TRBV5-1|few
CASSLGAGRDQPQHF
>TRBD1|TRBJ2-5|TRBV7-2|few
CASSTLTGEETQYF
>.|TRBJ1-1|TRBV28|.
CASSGLDTEAFF
>.|TRBJ2-3|TRBV6-6|.
CASSYSLRVGTDTQYF
>.|TRBJ2-7|TRBV30|few
CACPTEKSSYEQYF
>.|TRBJ1-5|TRBV6-1|few
CASSEAPSEIGQPQHF
>.|TRBJ1-5|TRBV2|.
CASRPEGQPQHF
>TRBD1|TRBJ2-7|TRBV6-6|few
CASSHRTGGEEQYF
>.|TRBJ2-2|TRBV4-3|few
CASSQVNLNTGELFF
>.|TRBJ2-5|TRBV9|.
CASSGGILGETQYF
>.|TRBJ1-4|TRBV7-9|few
CASSLGGGTDEKLFF
>TRBD1|TRBJ2-1|TRBV7-2|.
CASSLGTGGLSDEQFF
>.|TRBJ2-1|TRBV5-1|few
CASSLVSPGPYNEQFF
>TRBD2|TRBJ2-1|TRBV15|few
CATSRDAGGYNEQFF
>TRBD1|TRBJ2-5|TRBV9|few
CASSVWTGGAGETQYF
>TRBD2|TRBJ2-5|TRBV5-1|.
CASSPPSGGAETQYF
>TRBD2|TRBJ2-1|TRBV15|few
CATSSNPRDYRYNEQFF
>TRBD1|TRBJ2-1|TRBV28|few
CASSLPKTGRAYNEQFF
>TRBD1|TRBJ2-5|TRBV5-1|few
CASSPDRGDQETQYF
>.|TRBJ1-2|TRBV2|.
CASGRTQGYGYTF
>.|TRBJ1-3|TRBV25-1|.
CASSLGATIYF
>.|TRBJ1-2|TRBV28|.
CASSLPRNYGYTF
>.|TRBJ2-7|TRBV4-1|.
CASSHPWHSYEQYF